These 20 T cell receptor beta chains came from one sample sequenced in a study of blood T cells in healthy people across ages. A second PCR, run for roughly 7 to 11 cycles, used a sample-barcoded 5' primer plus a J-beta primer mix. A single record per CDR3 protein comes from TCRdb applying MiXCR to the 5' RACE reads. The sample lists 710,000 or so distinct CDR3 sequences; about 30% were seen once. The sequenced sample was blood. The receptors come from a woman of 80 years or more in good health.

The chain is built from TRBV7-2 and TRBJ2-1; D not resolved. Between the trimmed V and J ends, which lost 1 base and 10 bases, there was a span of 17 bases. Germline assignment: CDR1 SGHTA and CDR2 FQGNSA. The CDR3 length is 15 residues. CDR3 in DNA: TGTGCCAGCAGCTTAGAGGTGGGCCCGTGCTACGAGCAGTTCTTC. This sequence encodes CASSLEVGPCYEQFF.

This clonotype has at least ten counts. CDR3 DNA sequence: TGCGCCAGCAGCTGGGCGGTGGGGGACATTCAGTACTTC. Protein: CASSWAVGDIQYF. This chain links TRBV5-1 with TRBJ2-4, with D possibly being TRBD1 or TRBD2 (5 bases each). CDR3 size: 13 residues. V lost 3 bases and J lost 8, with 12 bases in between. Germline V gene lookup returns CDR1 SGHRS and CDR2 YFSETQ.

This clonotype was recorded at least ten times. The chain combines TRBV7-8 with TRBJ2-1, with TRBD2 matching 9 bases. V lost 2 bases to trimming and J lost 9 bases; unmatched junction nucleotides: 8. Germline CDR1 and CDR2: SGHVS and FQNEAQ. The CDR3 has 15 amino acids. The CDR3 bases are TGTGCCAGCAGCTTATGGGGCGGGGGGGCCTCTGAGCAGTTCTTC. Residues: CASSLWGGGASEQFF.

This clonotype has a handful of counts. A much larger clone sits a single nucleotide away, making a read error possible. J is TRBJ2-1 and V is TRBV15; D could derive from TRBD1 or TRBD2 (5 bases each). The J call may be mistaken, given a closer DNA end match to TRBJ2-7. This CDR3 has 15 residues. Germline V gene sequence: CDR1 LNHNV, CDR2 YYDKDF (reference sequence). The CDR3 spells CATRLAGSSYNEQYF. The CDR3 DNA reads as TGTGCCACCAGGCTAGCAGGGAGCTCCTACAATGAGCAGTACTTC.

CDR3 in DNA: TGTGGAGCGGCAGCTGTTAATTCACCCCTCCACTTT. Translating gives CGAAAVNSPLHF. The rearrangement uses TRBV28 and TRBJ1-6; D is undetermined. Germline CDR1 and CDR2: MDHEN and SYDVKM. The CDR3 is made up of 12 amino acids.

There are a few counts of this clonotype. A much larger clone differs by one base, so this may be a read error. This chain uses TRBV2 with TRBJ2-7; possibly TRBD2 for D (6 bases). CDR3 length equals 15 residues. Deletions cut 2 bases from V and 7 bases from J, with 18 bases between. Germline V gene lookup returns CDR1 SNHLY and CDR2 FYNNEI. CDR3 amino acids: CASSELRRGIHEQYF. The CDR3 region has the DNA TGTGCCAGCAGTGAATTAAGGAGGGGAATCCATGAGCAGTACTTC.

This clonotype was detected once. This chain uses TRBV28 with TRBJ1-5, with D possibly TRBD1 on 6 matching bases. Deletions cut 5 bases from V and 7 bases from J, with 15 bases between. This CDR3 region has 14 residues. CDR1 is MDHEN, CDR2 SYDVKM, per germline. The CDR3 bases are TGTGCCAGCAGTCGGGGACATTCGAACCAGCCCCAGCATTTT. Its translation: CASSRGHSNQPQHF.

This chain links TRBV6-6 with TRBJ2-4, with D tentatively TRBD1 (7 bases). CDR1 is MNHNY, CDR2 SVGAGI, per germline (reference sequence). V shed 2 bases and J shed 8 bases, with 13 bases lying between them. The CDR3 consists of 14 residues. The CDR3 DNA reads as TGTGCCAGCAGTTACGTAGGGGGCGGGGACATTCAGTACTTC. Translating gives CASSYVGGGDIQYF.

In this sample, this clonotype turned up many times. The J gene is TRBJ1-2, the V gene TRBV7-3, with D tentatively TRBD1 (5 bases). The germline gives CDR1 SGHTA, CDR2 FQGTGA. This CDR3 spans 15 amino acids. Deletions cut 2 bases from V and 0 bases from J, with 10 bases between. The CDR3 sequence is CASSLLRGPNYGYTF. The CDR3 bases are TGTGCCAGCAGCTTATTAAGGGGCCCTAACTATGGCTACACCTTC.

This clonotype was seen at least ten times. The chain carries TRBV7-8 and TRBJ1-2, with D uncertain. The germline V gene encodes CDR1 SGHVS and CDR2 FQNEAQ. This CDR3 has 14 amino acids. The germline V and J ends were trimmed by 5 bases and 3 bases, with 13 bases remaining between them. In DNA, the CDR3 is TGTGCCAGCAGCCCTATCCAGCCCGACTATGGCTACACCTTC. It specifies CASSPIQPDYGYTF.

Concerning this clonotype: One junction end does not reproduce the germline sequence, and a read error may be involved. The chain joins TRBV7-9 to TRBJ1-2; TRBD1 aligns across 7 bases. The CDR3 is 11 residues long. Germline loops: CDR1 SEHNR, CDR2 FQNEAQ (reference sequence). CDR3 coding DNA: TGCGCCGGCAGCTACAGGGGTGGCTACACCTTC. Encoded protein: CAGSYRGGYTF. The whole variable domain, filled in from reference TRBV7-9 and TRBJ1-2, reads DTGVSQNPRHKITKRGQNVTFRCDPISEHNRLYWYRQTLGQGPEFLTYFQNEAQLEKSRLLSDRFSAERPKGSFSTLEIQRTEQGDSAMYLCAGSYRGGYTFGSGTRLTVV.

This chain connects TRBV5-8 to TRBJ2-1, with D hard to call. Trimming pared 1 base from V and 5 bases from J, leaving 13 bases between. The germline V gene has CDR1 SGHTS and CDR2 YDEGEE. The CDR3 covers 15 residues. CDR3 amino acids: CASSLRVGLNNEQFF. The CDR3 bases are TGTGCCAGCAGCTTGAGAGTTGGGCTTAACAATGAGCAGTTCTTC.

This clonotype was seen ten or more times. The chain links TRBV11-2 to TRBJ2-5; TRBD2 matches 7 bases. The CDR3 totals 15 residues. The trim removed 0 bases at V and 3 bases at J, leaving 4 bases unmatched. Germline V lookup: CDR1 SGHAT, CDR2 FQNNGV. The CDR3 is CASSLDTAGEETQYF. CDR3 DNA: TGTGCCAGCAGCTTAGATACCGCGGGGGAAGAGACCCAGTACTTC.

With regard to this clonotype: Just one base apart from a much larger clone, this may be a read error. The chain couples TRBV5-1 to TRBJ1-2, with a weak D call TRBD1 (6 bases). V shed 4 bases and J shed 1 base, with 17 bases lying between them. Germline V gene sequence: CDR1 SGHRS, CDR2 YFSETQ. The CDR3 has 16 amino acids. In DNA, the CDR3 is TGCGCCAGCAGCCCTCTGGCGGGGGCTAGTAACTATGGCTACACCTTC. It is translated as CASSPLAGASNYGYTF.

Remarks on this clonotype: A much larger clone sits a single nucleotide away, making a read error possible. The chain employs TRBV6-1 and TRBJ2-5; D remains ambiguous. The CDR3 is 14 amino acids. Germline CDR1 is MNHNS and CDR2 is SASEGT. CDR3 amino acids: CASSGLFYQETRYF. The CDR3 nucleotides are TGTGCCAGCAGTGGACTCTTTTACCAAGAGACCCGGTACTTC.

With respect to this clonotype: A much larger clone is a single base away; this may be a read error. The V gene is TRBV12-3 or TRBV12-4, the J gene TRBJ1-4, with unresolved D. This CDR3 region has 13 residues. The CDR3 loop is CASSLTRVEKRFF. DNA for the CDR3: TGTGCCAGCAGTTTAACCCGAGTTGAGAAACGGTTTTTT.

The rearrangement joins TRBV12-3 or TRBV12-4 to TRBJ1-1; maybe TRBD1 (5 bases). V lost 6 bases to trimming and J lost 8 bases, with 13 bases between them. This CDR3 has 12 amino acids. The CDR3 is CASSRQRGEAFF. The CDR3 region has the DNA TGTGCCAGCAGCCGACAGAGAGGGGAAGCTTTCTTT.

V gene TRBV6-6 combines with J gene TRBJ2-7, with D perhaps being TRBD1 or TRBD2 (5 bases each). Looked up from germline, CDR1 is MNHNY and CDR2 is SVGAGI (reference sequence). CDR3 length: 14 residues. The V end was cut by 2 bases, the J end by 3 bases, with 11 bases between. Here the CDR3 DNA reads TGTGCCAGCAGTTACGGGACGGAGGTCTACGAGCAGTACTTC. As protein: CASSYGTEVYEQYF.

The chain uses TRBV7-9 and TRBJ2-1; 8 bases are a match to TRBD2. The CDR3 runs to 15 residues. Germline V gene data show CDR1 as SEHNR and CDR2 as FQNEAQ (reference sequence). The J segment lost 7 bases and the V segment lost 3 bases, leaving 8 bases of the junction unmatched. The CDR3 sequence: CASSFASGGVNEQFF. The CDR3 DNA is TGTGCCAGCAGCTTCGCAAGCGGGGGCGTGAATGAGCAGTTCTTC.

Concerning this clonotype: It may be a read error: a sequence one base away is much more abundant. The V gene is TRBV28, the J gene TRBJ2-1, with 12 bases lining up with TRBD2. The V gene's germline CDR1 is MDHEN and CDR2 SYDVKM. This CDR3 region has 17 residues. The ends lost 3 bases at V and 8 bases at J; junction bases unmatched: 11. CDR3 sequence reads: CASSFSIETSGSHEQFF. CDR3 sequence (DNA): TGTGCCAGCAGTTTTTCTATCGAGACTAGCGGGAGCCATGAGCAGTTCTTC.